The sequence of this T cell receptor beta chain was determined in a study of beta chain features in type 1 diabetes. Findings and limits, study-wide: For patients and controls alike, PCR might favor shorter templates to the same degree.

In the case of this clone: Its antigen is as yet unknown.

Expressed TCRB transcripts got sequenced, as all isolated RNA was reverse transcribed. The assay was immunoSEQ multiplex PCR, and TCRdb's table has in-frame clones only and misses some. The data contain tens of thousands of clones, roughly 49% of them singletons. The source is a woman under 30 in good health. The sequenced sample was Tregs from blood.

The CDR3 is CASSASGTGGEKLFF. CDR3 nucleotide sequence: TGTGCCAGCAGCGCCTCCGGGACAGGGGGTGAAAAACTGTTTTTT. V gene TRBV9 combines with J gene TRBJ1-4; 11 bases line up with TRBD1. V gave up 3 bases and J gave up 7 bases; unmatched junction bases: 5. Per germline, CDR1 SGDLS and CDR2 YYNGEE. The CDR3 has 15 amino acids.